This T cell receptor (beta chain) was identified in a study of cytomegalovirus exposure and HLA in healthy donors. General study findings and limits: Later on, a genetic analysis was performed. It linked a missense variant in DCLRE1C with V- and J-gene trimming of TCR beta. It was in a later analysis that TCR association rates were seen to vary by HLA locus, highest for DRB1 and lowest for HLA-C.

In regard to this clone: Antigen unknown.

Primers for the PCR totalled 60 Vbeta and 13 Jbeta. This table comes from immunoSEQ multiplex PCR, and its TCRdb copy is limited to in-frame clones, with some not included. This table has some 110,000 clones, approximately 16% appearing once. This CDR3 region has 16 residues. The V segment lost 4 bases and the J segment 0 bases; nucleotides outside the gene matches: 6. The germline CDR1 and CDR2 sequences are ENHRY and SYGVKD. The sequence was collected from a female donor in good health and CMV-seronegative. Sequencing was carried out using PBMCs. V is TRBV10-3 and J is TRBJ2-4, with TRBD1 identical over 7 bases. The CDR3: CAISGGDRLAKNIQYF. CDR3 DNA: TGTGCCATCAGTGGAGGGGACAGATTAGCCAAAAACATTCAGTACTTC.